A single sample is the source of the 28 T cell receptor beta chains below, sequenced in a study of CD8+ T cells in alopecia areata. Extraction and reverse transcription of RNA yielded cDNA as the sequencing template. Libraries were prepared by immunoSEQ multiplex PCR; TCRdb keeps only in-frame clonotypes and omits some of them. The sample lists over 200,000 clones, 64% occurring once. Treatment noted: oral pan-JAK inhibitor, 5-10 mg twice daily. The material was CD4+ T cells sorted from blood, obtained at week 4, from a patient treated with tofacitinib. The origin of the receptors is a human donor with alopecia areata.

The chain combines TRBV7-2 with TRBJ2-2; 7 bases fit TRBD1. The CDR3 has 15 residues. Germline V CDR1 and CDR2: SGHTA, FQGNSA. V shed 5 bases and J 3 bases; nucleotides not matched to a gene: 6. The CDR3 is CASSSNRGDTGELFF. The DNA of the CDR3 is TGTGCCAGCAGCAGTAACAGGGGTGACACCGGGGAGCTGTTTTTT.

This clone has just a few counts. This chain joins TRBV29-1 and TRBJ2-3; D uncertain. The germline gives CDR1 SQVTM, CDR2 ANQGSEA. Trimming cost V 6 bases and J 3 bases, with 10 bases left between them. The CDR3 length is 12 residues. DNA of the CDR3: TGCAGCGTAACCGACGGGACAGATACGCAGTATTTT. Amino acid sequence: CSVTDGTDTQYF.

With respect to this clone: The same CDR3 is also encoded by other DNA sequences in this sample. CDR3 protein: CASSFQETQYF. Written as DNA, the CDR3 is TGTGCCAGCAGTTTCCAAGAGACCCAGTACTTC. V and J are TRBV2 and TRBJ2-5; the D is unclear. The CDR3 has 11 residues. V lost 5 bases, J lost 1 base, and 2 bases lay in between. Germline assignment: CDR1 SNHLY and CDR2 FYNNEI.

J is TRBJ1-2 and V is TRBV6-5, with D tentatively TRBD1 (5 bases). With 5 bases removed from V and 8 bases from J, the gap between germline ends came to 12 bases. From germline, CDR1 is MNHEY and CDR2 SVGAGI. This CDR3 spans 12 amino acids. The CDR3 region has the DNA TGTGCCAGCAGTCCCCAGGGACTCGGCTACACCTTC. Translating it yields CASSPQGLGYTF.

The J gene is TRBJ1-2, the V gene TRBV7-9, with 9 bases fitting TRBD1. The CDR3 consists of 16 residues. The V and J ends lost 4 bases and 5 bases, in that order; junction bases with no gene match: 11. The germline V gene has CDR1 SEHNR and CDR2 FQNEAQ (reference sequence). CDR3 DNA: TGTGCCAGCAGCTCCCAGACCGGGACAGGGAATTATGGCTACACCTTC. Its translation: CASSSQTGTGNYGYTF.

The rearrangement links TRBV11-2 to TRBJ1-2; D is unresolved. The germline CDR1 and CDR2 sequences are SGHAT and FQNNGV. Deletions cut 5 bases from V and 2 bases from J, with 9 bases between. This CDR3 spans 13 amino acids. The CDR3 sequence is CASSPDPNYGYTF. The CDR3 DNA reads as TGTGCCAGCAGCCCAGACCCAAACTATGGCTACACCTTC.

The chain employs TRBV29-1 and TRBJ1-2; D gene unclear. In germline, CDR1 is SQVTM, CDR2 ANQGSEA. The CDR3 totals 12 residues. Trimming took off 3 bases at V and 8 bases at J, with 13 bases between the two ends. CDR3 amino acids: CSVDRSFVGYTF. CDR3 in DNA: TGCAGCGTTGACAGAAGTTTTGTGGGCTACACCTTC.

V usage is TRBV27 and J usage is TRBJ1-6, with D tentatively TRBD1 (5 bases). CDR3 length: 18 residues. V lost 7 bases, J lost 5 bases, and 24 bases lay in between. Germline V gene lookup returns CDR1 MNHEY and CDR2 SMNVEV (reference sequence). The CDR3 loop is CASTRVGRDRLNNSPLHF. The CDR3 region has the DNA TGTGCCAGCACCCGAGTCGGTCGAGACAGATTGAATAATTCACCCCTCCACTTT.

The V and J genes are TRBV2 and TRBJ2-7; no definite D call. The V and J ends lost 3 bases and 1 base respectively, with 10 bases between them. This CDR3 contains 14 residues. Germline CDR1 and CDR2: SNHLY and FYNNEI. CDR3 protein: CASSDNQPSYEQYF. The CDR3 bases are TGTGCCAGCAGTGATAATCAGCCGTCCTACGAGCAGTACTTC.

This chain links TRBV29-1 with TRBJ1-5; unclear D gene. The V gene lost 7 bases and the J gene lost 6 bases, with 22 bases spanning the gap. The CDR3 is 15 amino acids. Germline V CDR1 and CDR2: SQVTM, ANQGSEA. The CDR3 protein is CSARVSAKNGQPQHF. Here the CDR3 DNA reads TGCAGCGCGCGAGTCTCGGCTAAAAATGGTCAGCCCCAGCATTTT.

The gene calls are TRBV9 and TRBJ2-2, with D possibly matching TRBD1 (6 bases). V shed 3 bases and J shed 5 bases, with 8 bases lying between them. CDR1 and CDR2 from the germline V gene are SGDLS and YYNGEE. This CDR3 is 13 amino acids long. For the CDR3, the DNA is TGTGCCAGCAGCGCAGGGGTTACCGGGGAGCTGTTTTTT. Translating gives CASSAGVTGELFF.

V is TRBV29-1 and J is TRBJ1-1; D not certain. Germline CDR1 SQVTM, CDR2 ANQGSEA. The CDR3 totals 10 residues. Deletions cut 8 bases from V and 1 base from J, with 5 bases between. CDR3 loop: CSIKNTEAFF. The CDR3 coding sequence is TGCAGCATTAAGAACACTGAAGCTTTCTTT.

DNA for the CDR3: TGCGCCAGCAGCAGTATGGGTATTGGTACAGATACGCAGTATTTT. It codes for CASSSMGIGTDTQYF. The chain recombines TRBV4-3 with TRBJ2-3; D gene unclear. The germline CDR1 and CDR2 sequences are LGHNA and YSLEER. The V end lost 5 bases, the J end lost 3 bases, and 15 bases lay between the germline ends. This CDR3 contains 15 residues.

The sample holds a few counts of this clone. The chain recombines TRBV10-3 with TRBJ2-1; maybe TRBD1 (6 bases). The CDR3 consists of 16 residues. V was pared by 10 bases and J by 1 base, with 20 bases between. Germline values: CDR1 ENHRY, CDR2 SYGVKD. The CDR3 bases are TGTGCCACCTCAAGCAGGGGTAGGAAGTCCTACAATGAGCAGTTCTTC. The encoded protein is CATSSRGRKSYNEQFF.

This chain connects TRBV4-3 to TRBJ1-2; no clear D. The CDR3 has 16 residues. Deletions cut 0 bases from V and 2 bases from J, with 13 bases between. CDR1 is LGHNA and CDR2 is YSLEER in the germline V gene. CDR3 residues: CASSQDAWARNYGYTF. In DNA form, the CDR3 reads TGCGCCAGCAGCCAAGATGCCTGGGCCCGGAACTATGGCTACACCTTC.

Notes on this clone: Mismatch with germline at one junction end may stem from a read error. CDR3 nucleotides: TGTGCTAGCAGCCTATGGACAGGGATGAACACCGGGGAGCTGTTTTTT. As protein: CASSLWTGMNTGELFF. The gene calls are TRBV7-7 and TRBJ2-2; 8 nucleotides agree with TRBD1. Germline CDR1 reads SSHAT; CDR2 reads FNYEAQ (reference sequence). The CDR3 sequence is 16 residues long.

DNA of the CDR3: TGTGCCAGCAGAGCTTACCGGGCCCTGGGAGAGCAGTACTTC. It translates to CASRAYRALGEQYF. The chain uses TRBV2 and TRBJ2-7; no reliable D call. V was shortened by 6 bases and J by 7 bases, with 19 bases between the two germline ends. The CDR3 consists of 14 residues. Germline V gene sequence: CDR1 SNHLY, CDR2 FYNNEI.

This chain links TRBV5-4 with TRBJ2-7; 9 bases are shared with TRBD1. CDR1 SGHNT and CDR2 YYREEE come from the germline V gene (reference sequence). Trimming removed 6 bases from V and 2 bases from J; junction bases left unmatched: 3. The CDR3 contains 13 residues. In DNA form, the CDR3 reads TGTGCCAGCACCGGGACAGGGACCTACGAGCAGTACTTC. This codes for CASTGTGTYEQYF.

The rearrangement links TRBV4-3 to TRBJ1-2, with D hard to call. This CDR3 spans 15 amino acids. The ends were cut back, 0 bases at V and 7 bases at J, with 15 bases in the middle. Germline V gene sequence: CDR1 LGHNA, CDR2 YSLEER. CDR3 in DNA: TGCGCCAGCAGCCAAGAATCCGGAGTTTGGGGTGGCTACACCTTC. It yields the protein CASSQESGVWGGYTF.

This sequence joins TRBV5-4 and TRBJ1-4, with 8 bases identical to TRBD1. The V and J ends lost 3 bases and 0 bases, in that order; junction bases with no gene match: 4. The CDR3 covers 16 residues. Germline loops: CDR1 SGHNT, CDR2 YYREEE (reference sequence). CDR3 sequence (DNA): TGTGCCAGCAGCTCAGGACAGGGTGCAACTAATGAAAAACTGTTTTTT. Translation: CASSSGQGATNEKLFF.

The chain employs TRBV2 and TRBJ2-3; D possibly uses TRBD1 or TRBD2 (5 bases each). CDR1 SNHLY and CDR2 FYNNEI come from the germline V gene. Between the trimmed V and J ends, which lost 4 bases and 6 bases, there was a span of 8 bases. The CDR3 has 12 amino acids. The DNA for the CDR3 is TGTGCCAGCAGTGGAGGGGCGGATACGCAGTATTTT. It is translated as CASSGGADTQYF.

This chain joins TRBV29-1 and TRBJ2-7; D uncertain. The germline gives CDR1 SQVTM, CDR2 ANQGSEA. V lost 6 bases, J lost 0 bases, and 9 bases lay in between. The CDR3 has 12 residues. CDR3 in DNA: TGCAGCGTGAGGACGGACTCCTACGAGCAGTACTTC. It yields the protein CSVRTDSYEQYF.

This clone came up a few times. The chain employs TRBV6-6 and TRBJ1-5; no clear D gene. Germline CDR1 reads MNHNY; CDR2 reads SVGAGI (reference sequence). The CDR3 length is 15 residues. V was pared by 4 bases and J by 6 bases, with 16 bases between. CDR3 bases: TGTGCCAGCAGTTCCCTGACCATAAACGGTCAGCCCCAGCATTTT. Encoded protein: CASSSLTINGQPQHF.

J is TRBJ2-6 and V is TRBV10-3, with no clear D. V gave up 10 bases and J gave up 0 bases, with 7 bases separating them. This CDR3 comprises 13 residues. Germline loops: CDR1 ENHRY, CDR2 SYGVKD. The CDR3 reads CATTASGANVLTF. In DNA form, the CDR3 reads TGTGCCACCACCGCCTCTGGGGCCAACGTCCTGACTTTC.

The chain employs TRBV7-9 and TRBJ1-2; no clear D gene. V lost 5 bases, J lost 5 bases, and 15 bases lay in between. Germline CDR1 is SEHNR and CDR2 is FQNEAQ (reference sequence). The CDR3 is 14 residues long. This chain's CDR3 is CASSLTGPDYGYTF. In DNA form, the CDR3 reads TGTGCCAGCAGCCTGACCGGACCCGATTATGGCTACACCTTC. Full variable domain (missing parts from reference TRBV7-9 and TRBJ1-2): DTGVSQNPRHKITKRGQNVTFRCDPISEHNRLYWYRQTLGQGPEFLTYFQNEAQLEKSRLLSDRFSAERPKGSFSTLEIQRTEQGDSAMYLCASSLTGPDYGYTFGSGTRLTVV.

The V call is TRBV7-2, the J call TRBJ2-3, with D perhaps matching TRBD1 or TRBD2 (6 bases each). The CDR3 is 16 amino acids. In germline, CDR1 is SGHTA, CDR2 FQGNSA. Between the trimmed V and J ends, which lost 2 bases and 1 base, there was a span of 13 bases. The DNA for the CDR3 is TGTGCCAGCAGCTTACAGGGGACTGTCGGCACAGATACGCAGTATTTT. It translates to CASSLQGTVGTDTQYF.

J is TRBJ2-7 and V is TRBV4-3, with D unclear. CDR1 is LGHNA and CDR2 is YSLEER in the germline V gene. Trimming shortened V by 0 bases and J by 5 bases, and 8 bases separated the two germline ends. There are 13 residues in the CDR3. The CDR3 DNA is TGCGCCAGCAGCCAAGATACGTGGAACGAGCAGTACTTC. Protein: CASSQDTWNEQYF.

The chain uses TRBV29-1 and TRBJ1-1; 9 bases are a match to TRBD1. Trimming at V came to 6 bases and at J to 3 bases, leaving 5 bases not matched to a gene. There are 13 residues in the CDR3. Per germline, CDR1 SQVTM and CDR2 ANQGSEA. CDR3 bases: TGCAGCGTCGCGACAGGGGGTGACACTGAAGCTTTCTTT. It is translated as CSVATGGDTEAFF.